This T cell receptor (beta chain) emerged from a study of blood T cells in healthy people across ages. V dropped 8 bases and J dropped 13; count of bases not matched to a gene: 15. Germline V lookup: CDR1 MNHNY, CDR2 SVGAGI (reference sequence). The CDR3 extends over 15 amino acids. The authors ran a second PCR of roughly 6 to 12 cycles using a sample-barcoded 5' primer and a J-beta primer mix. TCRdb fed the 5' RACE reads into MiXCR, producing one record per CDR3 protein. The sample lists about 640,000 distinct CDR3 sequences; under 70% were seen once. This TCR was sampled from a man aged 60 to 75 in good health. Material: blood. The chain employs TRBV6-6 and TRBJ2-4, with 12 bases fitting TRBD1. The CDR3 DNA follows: TGTGCCAGCGGCCAGCCGGGACAGGGGGCAGAGGAGCAGTACTTC. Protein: CASGQPGQGAEEQYF.